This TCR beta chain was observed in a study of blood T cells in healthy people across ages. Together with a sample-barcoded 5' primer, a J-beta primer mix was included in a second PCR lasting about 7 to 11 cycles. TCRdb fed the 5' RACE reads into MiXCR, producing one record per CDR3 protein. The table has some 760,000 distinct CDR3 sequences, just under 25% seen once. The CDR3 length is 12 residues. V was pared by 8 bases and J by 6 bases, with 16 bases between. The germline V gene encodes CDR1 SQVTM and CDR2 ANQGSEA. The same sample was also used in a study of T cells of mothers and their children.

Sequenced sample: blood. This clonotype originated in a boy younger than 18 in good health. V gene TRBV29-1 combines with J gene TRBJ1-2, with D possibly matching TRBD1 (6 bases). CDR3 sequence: CSTAGGADGYTF. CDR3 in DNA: TGCAGCACAGCCGGGGGGGCAGATGGCTACACCTTC.